The rows below give T cell receptor beta chains drawn from one sample of a study of T cell responses to AZD1222 COVID-19 vaccine. The table came from immunoSEQ multiplex PCR; TCRdb's copy has only in-frame clones and leaves some out. The sample yields tens of thousands of clones, 80% to 90% seen once. The sample consisted of peripheral blood, taken on day 0 of AZD1222 vaccination. The source is an adult in good health. CDR3s include the opening cysteine and the closing phenylalanine or tryptophan. D genes are given only for firm matches. The size field is filled for only some rows; it gives once, few, many or a size class.

abundance: .
j_gene: TRBJ1-6
v_gene: TRBV28
d_gene: .
CDR3aa: CASSFSGDSLNSPLHF
CDR3nt: TGTGCCAGCAGTTTTAGCGGAGACAGTCTTAATTCACCCCTCCACTTT

abundance: .
j_gene: TRBJ2-2
v_gene: TRBV5-5
d_gene: TRBD1
CDR3aa: CASSQRGTVNTGELFF
CDR3nt: TGTGCCAGCAGCCAAAGGGGGACAGTGAACACCGGGGAGCTGTTTTTT

abundance: .
j_gene: TRBJ2-3
v_gene: TRBV4-2
d_gene: .
CDR3aa: CASSQDSHSTDTQYF
CDR3nt: TGTGCCAGCAGCCAAGATTCCCATAGCACAGATACGCAGTATTTT

abundance: .
j_gene: TRBJ2-1
v_gene: TRBV6-5
d_gene: TRBD2
CDR3aa: CASSLAGGPNEQFF
CDR3nt: TGTGCCAGCAGCCTAGCGGGGGGCCCCAATGAGCAGTTCTTC

abundance: .
j_gene: TRBJ2-2
v_gene: TRBV30
d_gene: .
CDR3aa: CAWGAVARELFF
CDR3nt: TGTGCCTGGGGGGCCGTTGCCCGGGAGCTGTTTTTT

abundance: .
j_gene: TRBJ2-7
v_gene: TRBV20-1
d_gene: .
CDR3aa: CSAPRVEQYF
CDR3nt: TGCAGTGCTCCCAGGGTTGAGCAGTACTTC

abundance: .
j_gene: TRBJ2-7
v_gene: TRBV6-5
d_gene: TRBD1
CDR3aa: CASSNKQGIAYEQYF
CDR3nt: TGTGCCAGCAGTAACAAACAGGGGATAGCGTACGAGCAGTACTTC

abundance: .
j_gene: TRBJ1-6
v_gene: TRBV7-8
d_gene: .
CDR3aa: CASSWNRENSPLHF
CDR3nt: TGTGCCAGCAGCTGGAACAGGGAGAATTCACCCCTCCACTTT

abundance: .
j_gene: TRBJ1-6
v_gene: TRBV11-2
d_gene: TRBD1
CDR3aa: CASSLRGQDNSPLHF
CDR3nt: TGTGCCAGCAGCTTAAGGGGACAGGATAATTCACCCCTCCACTTT

abundance: .
j_gene: TRBJ1-5
v_gene: TRBV20-1
d_gene: TRBD1
CDR3aa: CSASSWGQGNQPQHF
CDR3nt: TGCAGTGCTAGTTCGTGGGGACAGGGCAATCAGCCCCAGCATTTT

abundance: .
j_gene: TRBJ2-3
v_gene: TRBV20-1
d_gene: TRBD2
CDR3aa: CSASPVAGGSNTQYF
CDR3nt: TGCAGTGCTAGTCCGGTAGCGGGGGGAAGTAATACGCAGTATTTT

abundance: .
j_gene: TRBJ1-2
v_gene: TRBV13
d_gene: TRBD1
CDR3aa: CASSLKGAFYGYTF
CDR3nt: TGTGCCAGCAGCTTAAAGGGGGCTTTCTATGGCTACACCTTC

abundance: .
j_gene: TRBJ1-6
v_gene: TRBV9
d_gene: .
CDR3aa: CASSVGLRDNSPLHF
CDR3nt: TGTGCCAGCAGCGTAGGATTAAGGGATAATTCACCCCTCCACTTT

abundance: .
j_gene: TRBJ2-6
v_gene: TRBV5-6
d_gene: TRBD1
CDR3aa: CASSLRGLNSGANVLTF
CDR3nt: TGTGCCAGCAGCTTAAGGGGGCTAAATTCTGGGGCCAACGTCCTGACTTTC

abundance: .
j_gene: TRBJ1-1
v_gene: TRBV4-2
d_gene: .
CDR3aa: CASSQEGNSRDTEAFF
CDR3nt: TGTGCCAGCAGCCAAGAAGGAAACTCACGGGACACTGAAGCTTTCTTT

abundance: .
j_gene: TRBJ2-7
v_gene: TRBV7-6
d_gene: .
CDR3aa: CASSLEPESSYEQYF
CDR3nt: TGTGCCAGCAGCTTAGAGCCGGAGAGCTCCTACGAGCAGTACTTC

abundance: .
j_gene: TRBJ2-1
v_gene: TRBV19
d_gene: .
CDR3aa: CASSLRSGVGEQFF
CDR3nt: TGTGCCAGTAGCCTCCGGTCAGGGGTAGGGGAGCAGTTCTTC

abundance: .
j_gene: TRBJ2-7
v_gene: TRBV15
d_gene: .
CDR3aa: CATSRDEGYEQYF
CDR3nt: TGTGCCACCAGCAGAGATGAAGGATACGAGCAGTACTTC

abundance: .
j_gene: TRBJ2-7
v_gene: TRBV6-5
d_gene: .
CDR3aa: CASSYRDSYEQYF
CDR3nt: TGTGCCAGCAGTTACAGGGACTCCTACGAGCAGTACTTC

abundance: .
j_gene: TRBJ1-1
v_gene: TRBV6-5
d_gene: TRBD1
CDR3aa: CASSTPGTGEAFF
CDR3nt: TGTGCCAGCAGTACCCCCGGGACAGGGGAAGCTTTCTTT

abundance: .
j_gene: TRBJ1-6
v_gene: TRBV21-1
d_gene: .
CDR3aa: CASAWGLNSYNSPLHF
CDR3nt: TGTGCCAGCGCTTGGGGACTGAACTCCTATAATTCACCCCTCCACTTT

abundance: few
j_gene: TRBJ1-1
v_gene: TRBV5-6
d_gene: .
CDR3aa: CASSLRTREAEAFF
CDR3nt: TGTGCCAGCAGCTTACGAACCCGGGAGGCTGAAGCTTTCTTT

abundance: .
j_gene: TRBJ2-2
v_gene: TRBV29-1
d_gene: .
CDR3aa: CSGSIGEGELFF
CDR3nt: TGCAGCGGCTCTATAGGGGAAGGGGAGCTGTTTTTT

abundance: .
j_gene: TRBJ1-4
v_gene: TRBV4-1
d_gene: .
CDR3aa: CASSQLRGSGGNEKLFF
CDR3nt: TGCGCCAGCAGCCAGTTGAGGGGAAGTGGGGGCAATGAAAAACTGTTTTTT

abundance: .
j_gene: TRBJ1-1
v_gene: TRBV9
d_gene: TRBD1
CDR3aa: CASSVAETGGRFF
CDR3nt: TGTGCCAGCAGCGTAGCTGAGACAGGGGGGAGATTCTTT

abundance: .
j_gene: TRBJ1-6
v_gene: TRBV6-5
d_gene: .
CDR3aa: CASSLGRDNSPLHF
CDR3nt: TGTGCCAGCAGTTTGGGGCGGGACAATTCACCCCTCCACTTT

abundance: .
j_gene: TRBJ1-3
v_gene: TRBV10-1
d_gene: .
CDR3aa: CASSAGNTIYF
CDR3nt: TGCGCCAGCAGTGCAGGGAACACCATATATTTT

abundance: .
j_gene: TRBJ2-3
v_gene: TRBV29-1
d_gene: .
CDR3aa: CSVAILDTQYF
CDR3nt: TGCAGCGTTGCAATTTTGGATACGCAGTATTTT

abundance: .
j_gene: TRBJ2-7
v_gene: TRBV5-4
d_gene: .
CDR3aa: CASSNQGFAYEQYF
CDR3nt: TGTGCCAGCAGCAATCAGGGGTTCGCCTACGAGCAGTACTTC

abundance: .
j_gene: TRBJ2-7
v_gene: TRBV19
d_gene: .
CDR3aa: CASSQGTYEQYF
CDR3nt: TGTGCCAGTAGCCAAGGAACCTACGAGCAGTACTTC

abundance: .
j_gene: TRBJ1-6
v_gene: TRBV27
d_gene: TRBD1
CDR3aa: CASLPGTGGNSPLHF
CDR3nt: TGTGCCAGTCTCCCCGGGACAGGTGGTAATTCACCCCTCCACTTT

abundance: .
j_gene: TRBJ2-7
v_gene: TRBV4-1
d_gene: TRBD2
CDR3aa: CASSFTRDYFYEQYF
CDR3nt: TGCGCCAGCAGCTTTACCCGGGACTACTTCTACGAGCAGTACTTC

abundance: .
j_gene: TRBJ1-1
v_gene: TRBV7-8
d_gene: .
CDR3aa: CASSKIGGTDRAFF
CDR3nt: TGTGCCAGCAGCAAAATTGGGGGGACCGACCGAGCTTTCTTT